The 3 T cell receptor beta chains reported below all come from one sample, sequenced in a study of T cell clusters in autoimmune cytopenias. One tube held mixed TRB-A and TRB-B primer pools for touch-down PCR. With the multiplex PCR reads reprocessed, TCRdb shows one record per CDR3 protein and no DNA. The sample table includes approximately 10,000 distinct CDR3 sequences. TRB was amplified from 250 ng of peripheral blood genomic DNA per sample. The sequenced sample was peripheral blood. Every receptor here comes from a human donor with an autoimmune cytopenia or autoimmune hepatitis (not recorded which).

The chain combines TRBV6-1 with TRBJ2-1. The CDR3 loop spans 14 amino acids. From germline, CDR1 is MNHNS and CDR2 SASEGT. CDR3 sequence reads: CASSGGPSYNEQFF.

This chain connects TRBV20-1 to TRBJ1-2. Germline CDR1 reads DFQATT; CDR2 reads SNEGSKA (reference sequence). The CDR3 has 12 amino acids. CDR3 loop: CSAYSDNYGYTF.

V and J are TRBV30 and TRBJ1-1. Per the germline V gene, CDR1 is GTSNPN and CDR2 is SVGIG (reference sequence). The CDR3 covers 11 residues. This chain's CDR3 is CAWSVLSEAFF. The full variable domain, its missing parts supplied by reference TRBV30 and TRBJ1-1, is SQTIHQWPATLVQPVGSPLSLECTVEGTSNPNLYWYRQAAGRGLQLLFYSVGIGQISSEVPQNLSASRPQDRQFILSSKKLLLSDSGFYLCAWSVLSEAFFGQGTRLTVV.